This T cell receptor beta chain was retrieved from a study of prognosis after radiotherapy for stage I lung cancer. Study-wide context: Stage I lung tumors that were newly diagnosed and primary were found in some 15 patients, while 4 or 5 patients had oligometastatic NSCLC after surgical resection of the primary tumor.

The authors amplified TCR beta CDR3 from genomic DNA using two-round multiplex PCR. For every TRBV and TRBJ gene, a specific primer was used in first-round PCR. MiXCR was run by TCRdb on the multiplex PCR reads, yielding one entry per CDR3 protein. The sample includes 15,000 to 20,000 distinct CDR3 sequences, about a third of them seen just once. CT and PET/CT showed node-negative disease in all patients, none of whom had received prior chemotherapy or radiotherapy or had other malignancies. This clonotype was seen many times. Between the trimmed V and J ends, which lost 4 bases and 0 bases, there was a span of 9 bases. Germline lookup yields CDR1 WSHSY and CDR2 SAAADI. The CDR3 has 14 residues.

The sample here was PBMCs, taken before or after stereotactic body radiation therapy (not recorded which). The chain combines TRBV10-2 with TRBJ1-1; no reliable D call. The receptor was derived from a donor of 50 years or more with non-small cell lung cancer. The CDR3 region has the DNA TGCGCCAGCAGTGGTCGGGGAATGAACACTGAAGCTTTCTTT. It translates to CASSGRGMNTEAFF.